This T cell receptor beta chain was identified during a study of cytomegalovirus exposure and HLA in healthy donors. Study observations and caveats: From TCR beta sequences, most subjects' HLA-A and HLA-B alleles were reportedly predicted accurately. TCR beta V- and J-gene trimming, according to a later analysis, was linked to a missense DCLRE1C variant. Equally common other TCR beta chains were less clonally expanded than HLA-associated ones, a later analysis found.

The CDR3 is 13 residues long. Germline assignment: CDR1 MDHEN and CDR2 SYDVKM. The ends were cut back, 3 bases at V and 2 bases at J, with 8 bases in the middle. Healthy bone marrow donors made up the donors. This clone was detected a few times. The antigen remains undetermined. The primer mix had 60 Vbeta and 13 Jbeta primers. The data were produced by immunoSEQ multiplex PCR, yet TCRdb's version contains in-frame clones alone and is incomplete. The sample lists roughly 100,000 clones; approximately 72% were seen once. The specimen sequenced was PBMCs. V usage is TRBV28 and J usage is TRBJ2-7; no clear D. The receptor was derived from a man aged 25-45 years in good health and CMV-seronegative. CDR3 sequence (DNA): TGTGCCAGCAGTTTCCCCCAGGCCTACGAGCAGTACTTC. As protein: CASSFPQAYEQYF.